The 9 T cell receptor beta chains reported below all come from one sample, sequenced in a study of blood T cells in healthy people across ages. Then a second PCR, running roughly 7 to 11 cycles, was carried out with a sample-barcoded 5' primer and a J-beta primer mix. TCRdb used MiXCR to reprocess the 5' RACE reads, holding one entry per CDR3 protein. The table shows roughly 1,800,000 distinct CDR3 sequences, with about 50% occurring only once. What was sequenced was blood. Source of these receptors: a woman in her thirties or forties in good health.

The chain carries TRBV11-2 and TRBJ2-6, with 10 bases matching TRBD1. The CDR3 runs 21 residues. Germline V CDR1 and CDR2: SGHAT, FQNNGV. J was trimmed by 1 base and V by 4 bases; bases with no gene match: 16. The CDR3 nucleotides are TGTGCCAGCAGCTATGAAATAAGGGACAGGGGTGCCGCATCTGGGGCCAACGTCCTGACTTTC. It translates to CASSYEIRDRGAASGANVLTF.

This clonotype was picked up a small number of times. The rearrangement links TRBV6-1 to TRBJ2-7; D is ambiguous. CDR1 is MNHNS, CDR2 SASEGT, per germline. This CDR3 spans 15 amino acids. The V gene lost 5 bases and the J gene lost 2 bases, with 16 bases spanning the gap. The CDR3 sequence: CASSPAYPDPYEQYF. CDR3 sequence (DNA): TGTGCCAGCAGTCCCGCTTACCCGGACCCCTACGAGCAGTACTTC.

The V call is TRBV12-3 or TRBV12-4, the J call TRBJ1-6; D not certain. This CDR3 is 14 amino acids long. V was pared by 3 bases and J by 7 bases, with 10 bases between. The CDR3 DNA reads TGTGCCAGCAGTTTGGGTCTGAAAAATTCACCCCTCCACTTT. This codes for CASSLGLKNSPLHF.

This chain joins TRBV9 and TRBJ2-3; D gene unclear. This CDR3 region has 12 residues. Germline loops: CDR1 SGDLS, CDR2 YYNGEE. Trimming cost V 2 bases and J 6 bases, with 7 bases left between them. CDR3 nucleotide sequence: TGTGCCAGCAGCGTCTCCCCGGATACGCAGTATTTT. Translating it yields CASSVSPDTQYF.

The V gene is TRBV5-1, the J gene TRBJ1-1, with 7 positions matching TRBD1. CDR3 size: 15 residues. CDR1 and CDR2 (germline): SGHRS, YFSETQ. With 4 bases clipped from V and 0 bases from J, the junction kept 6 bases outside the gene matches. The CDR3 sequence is CASSTSTGLNTEAFF. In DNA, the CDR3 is TGCGCCAGCAGCACCTCGACAGGGTTGAACACTGAAGCTTTCTTT.

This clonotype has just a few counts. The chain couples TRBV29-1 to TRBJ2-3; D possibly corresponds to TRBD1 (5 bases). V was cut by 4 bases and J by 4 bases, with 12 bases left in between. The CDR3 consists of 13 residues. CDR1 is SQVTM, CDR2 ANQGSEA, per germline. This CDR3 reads CSVGGFASDTQYF. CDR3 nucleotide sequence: TGCAGCGTTGGGGGCTTTGCTTCAGATACGCAGTATTTT.

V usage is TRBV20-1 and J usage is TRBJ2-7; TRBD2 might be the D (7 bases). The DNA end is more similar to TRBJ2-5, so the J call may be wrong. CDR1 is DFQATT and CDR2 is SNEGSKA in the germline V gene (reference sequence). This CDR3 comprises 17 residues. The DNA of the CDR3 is TGCAGTGCTAGAAGGTGGGGGGGGCGTCGTGTTTCGGAGACCCAGTACTTC. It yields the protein CSARRWGGRRVSETQYF.

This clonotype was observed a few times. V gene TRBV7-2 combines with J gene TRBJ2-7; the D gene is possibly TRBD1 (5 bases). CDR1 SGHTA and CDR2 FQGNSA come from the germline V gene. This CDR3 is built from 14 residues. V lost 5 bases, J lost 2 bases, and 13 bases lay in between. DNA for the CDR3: TGTGCCAGCAGCGCAGGGAACCTACCCTACGAGCAGTACTTC. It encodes CASSAGNLPYEQYF.

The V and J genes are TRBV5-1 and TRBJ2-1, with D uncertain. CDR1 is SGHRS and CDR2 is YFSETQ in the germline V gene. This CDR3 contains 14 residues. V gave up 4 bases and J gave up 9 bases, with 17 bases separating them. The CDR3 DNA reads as TGCGCCAGCAGCCCGGAGTTAGGAAACGGTGAGCAGTTCTTC. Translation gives CASSPELGNGEQFF. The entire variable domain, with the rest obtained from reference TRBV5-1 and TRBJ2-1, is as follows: KAGVTQTPRYLIKTRGQQVTLSCSPISGHRSVSWYQQTPGQGLQFLFEYFSETQRNKGNFPGRFSGRQFSNSRSEMNVSTLELGDSALYLCASSPELGNGEQFFGPGTRLTVL.